Listed below are T cell receptor beta chains from one sample, sequenced in a study of regulatory T cells in long-lasting Graves disease. TCRdb reprocessed the multiplex PCR reads with MiXCR, giving one entry per CDR3 protein. The sample includes 520,000 or so distinct CDR3 sequences, approximately 12% of them seen just once. The sample was also linked to a second study, of T cells in Graves' hyperthyroidism and ophthalmopathy.

The sample in question was peripheral blood mononuclear cells (PBMCs), obtained at new diagnosis, from a patient treated with antithyroid drugs. Receptors originate from a woman aged 25 to 39 with Graves disease. Each CDR3 is given with its conserved first and last residue. Fields, in order: J gene, V gene, clone size, D gene, CDR3 DNA, CDR3 protein. D genes are given only for firm matches. For some rows the clone size is stated as once, few or many, or as a class when expanded; others skip it.

>TRBJ2-3|TRBV13|many|NA
TGTGCCAGCAGCCCCTTGATCACCACAGATACGCAGTATTTT
CASSPLITTDTQYF
>TRBJ2-5|TRBV28|many|NA
TGTGCCAGCAGTTTGCAGGGATCGGGGCAAGAGACCCAGTACTTC
CASSLQGSGQETQYF
>TRBJ2-1|TRBV6-1|many|TRBD2
TGTGCCATCTGCAACCCGGCTAGCGGGAGTAGCTCCTACAATGAGCAGTTCTTC
CAICNPASGSSSYNEQFF
>TRBJ1-5|TRBV28|many|NA
TGTGCCAGCAGTTCACAGGGTTGGAGTCAGCCCCAGCATTTT
CASSSQGWSQPQHF
>TRBJ2-3|TRBV12-3/TRBV12-4|many|NA
TGTGCCAGCAGATTTAACAGCGGCACAGATACGCAGTATTTT
CASRFNSGTDTQYF
>TRBJ2-7|TRBV6-1|many|TRBD1
TGTGCCAGCAGACCAGGGGGCAGCTACGAGCAGTACTTC
CASRPGGSYEQYF
>TRBJ2-1|TRBV20-1|many|TRBD2
TGCAGTGCTAGAGATTTCGGGGGAGGGAGATACAATGAGCAGTTCTTC
CSARDFGGGRYNEQFF
>TRBJ2-1|TRBV6-1|many|TRBD2
TGTGCCAGCAACGAAGAGGGCGGGAGGCCGTCTGAGCAGTTCTTC
CASNEEGGRPSEQFF
>TRBJ2-7|TRBV19|few|NA
TGTGCCAGTAGCAAGGGAGGCCTACGGCAGTACTTC
CASSKGGLRQYF
>TRBJ2-3|TRBV5-1|few|NA
TGCGCCAGCCTGAAGGGCGGGGGCACAGATACGCAGTATTTT
CASLKGGGTDTQYF
>TRBJ1-5|TRBV27|many|TRBD1
TGTGCCAGCGGCCTTGGGACAGGGGCCTTACCGGGGCAGCCCCAGCATTTT
CASGLGTGALPGQPQHF
>TRBJ2-2|TRBV7-9|few|NA
TGTGCCAGCAGCTTAGGGGGAGTTATCAGCACCGGGGAGCTGTTTTTT
CASSLGGVISTGELFF
>TRBJ1-2|TRBV19|few|NA
TGTGCCAGTAGTCCCGTTTTTGAGGATGGCTACACCTTC
CASSPVFEDGYTF
>TRBJ1-1|TRBV24-1|many|NA
TGTGCCACCATGCAGGGCCTGAACACTGAAGCTTTCTTT
CATMQGLNTEAFF
>TRBJ1-4|TRBV29-1|few|NA
TGCAGCGTTGCTTTTAGGGAGGGCGAAAAACTGTTTTTT
CSVAFREGEKLFF
>TRBJ2-3|TRBV7-2|many|NA
TGTGCCAGCAGCTCAGTGGGGCTGGGACCTCACACAGATACGCAGTATTTT
CASSSVGLGPHTDTQYF
>TRBJ2-5|TRBV5-1|NA|NA
TGCGCCAGCACCCTGCTGCCGGGGCAGCAAGAGACCCAGTACTTC
CASTLLPGQQETQYF
>TRBJ2-2|TRBV2|NA|NA
TGTGCCAGCAGTGACCTTAAAGCCGGGGAGCTGTTTTTT
CASSDLKAGELFF
>TRBJ1-5|TRBV2|many|NA
TGTGCCAGCAGTCCGGACAGCCTAAGCAATCAGCCCCAGCATTTT
CASSPDSLSNQPQHF
>TRBJ2-3|TRBV5-6|NA|TRBD1
TGTGCCAGCAGCCCGATGACAGGGGGCACAGATACGCAGTATTTT
CASSPMTGGTDTQYF
>TRBJ1-5|TRBV19|many|TRBD1
TGTGCCAGTAGTACGCCGTGGGACAGGGGGCACAATCAGCCCCAGCATTTT
CASSTPWDRGHNQPQHF
>TRBJ2-5|TRBV3-1|few|TRBD2
TGTGCCAGCAGCCAGGAGGGACTAGCGGGGACCCAAGAGACCCAGTACTTC
CASSQEGLAGTQETQYF
>TRBJ2-3|TRBV28|NA|TRBD2
TGTGCCAGCAGTTTACGAGGCGGGAGTGTCTCCACAGATACGCAGTATTTT
CASSLRGGSVSTDTQYF
>TRBJ2-1|TRBV11-2|many|NA
TGTGCCAGCAGCCCGGGTTGGGGGCTCTACAATGAGCAGTTCTTC
CASSPGWGLYNEQFF
>TRBJ1-1|TRBV12-3/TRBV12-4|many|NA
TGTGCCAGCACCATGACAGTAGTCACTGAAGCTTTCTTT
CASTMTVVTEAFF
>TRBJ2-5|TRBV2|many|TRBD2
TGTGCCAGCAGTGCGAGGGGACTAAGATCCGAGACCCAGTACTTC
CASSARGLRSETQYF
>TRBJ2-3|TRBV28|many|NA
TGTGCCATCTCCCGGAGAAGCACAGATACGCAGTATTTT
CAISRRSTDTQYF
>TRBJ2-2|TRBV2|many|NA
TGTGCCAGCGTCCTTAACACCGGGGAGCTGTTTTTT
CASVLNTGELFF
>TRBJ1-4|TRBV7-9|many|NA
TGTGCCAGCAGCCACGGGACGACGGGGGTTGAAAAACTGTTTTTT
CASSHGTTGVEKLFF
>TRBJ2-7|TRBV7-2|many|NA
TGTGCCAGCAGCTTTGCTGCGGCATACTACGAGCAGTACTTC
CASSFAAAYYEQYF
>TRBJ2-7|TRBV27|NA|TRBD2
TGTGCCAGCAGGTCTAGCGGGAGGTCCGGTGAGCAGTACTTC
CASRSSGRSGEQYF
>TRBJ2-7|TRBV9|many|NA
TGTGCCAGCAGTCGCGACGAAAGCTCCTACGAGCAGTACTTC
CASSRDESSYEQYF
>TRBJ2-1|TRBV28|many|TRBD2
TGTGCCAGTGTTCGACTAGCGGGAGAAGGAAGGGAGCAGTTCTTC
CASVRLAGEGREQFF
>TRBJ1-1|TRBV30|few|NA
TGTGCCTGGAGCTCGACCTGGAACACTGAAGCTTTCTTT
CAWSSTWNTEAFF
>TRBJ1-5|TRBV12-3/TRBV12-4|few|TRBD1
TGTGCCAGCGGACAGGAGACTAGCAATCAGCCCCAGCATTTT
CASGQETSNQPQHF
>TRBJ2-1|TRBV20-1|NA|TRBD2
TGCAGTGCTCAAGGACTAGCGGGGACCTACAATGAGCAGTTCTTC
CSAQGLAGTYNEQFF
>TRBJ2-1|TRBV5-4|NA|NA
TGTGCCAGCAGCTTGTCCTATTTCGTCTCTTCAACCTACAATGAGCAGTTCTTC
CASSLSYFVSSTYNEQFF
>TRBJ1-2|TRBV12-3/TRBV12-4|many|TRBD1
TGTGCCAGCACCCAGAGACAGGGTGGCTATGGCTACACCTTC
CASTQRQGGYGYTF
>TRBJ1-5|TRBV27|many|NA
TGTGCCAGCAGTTTACTCCGAGAAAGCAATCAGCCCCAGCATTTT
CASSLLRESNQPQHF
>TRBJ2-1|TRBV27|many|NA
TGTGCCAGCAGTTTATCTGCCAGTCCCTTCTACAATGAGCAGTTCTTC
CASSLSASPFYNEQFF